The 22 T cell receptor beta chains below all came from one sample that was sequenced in a study of T-cell memory formation after mild COVID-19. MiXCR, applied by TCRdb to the 5' RACE reads, yields one record per CDR3 protein. This repertoire shows under 200,000 distinct CDR3 sequences, 25% to 40% found once; its top ten account for around 11%. Sequencing used PBMCs or a T cell subset sorted from them (not recorded which). The receptor source for this set is an adult woman who had mild COVID-19 (a few samples of this study predate the infection). Cell type and time point are not known.

This sequence joins TRBV7-9 and TRBJ2-2; 12 bases line up with TRBD2. The germline V gene has CDR1 SEHNR and CDR2 FQNEAQ (reference sequence). J gave up 4 bases and V 4 bases, and 13 bases lay outside the gene matches. The CDR3 has 19 residues. The CDR3 sequence is CASSSSTSGGRGRTGELFF. The CDR3 DNA sequence: TGTGCCAGCAGCTCGTCGACTAGCGGGGGCCGGGGACGCACCGGGGAGCTGTTTTTT.

This clonotype was picked up a small number of times. This chain connects TRBV7-8 to TRBJ1-5; no firm D call. Trimming took 3 bases from V and 0 from J, leaving 15 bases between them. CDR3 size: 17 residues. Germline CDR1 SGHVS, CDR2 FQNEAQ. The CDR3 nucleotides are TGTGCCAGCAGCTTCGGATCTCGGCAGCTTAGCAATCAGCCCCAGCATTTT. It specifies CASSFGSRQLSNQPQHF.

The chain employs TRBV10-3 and TRBJ1-6; perhaps TRBD1 as D (5 bases). The V end lost 0 bases, the J end lost 10 bases, and 7 bases lay between the germline ends. The CDR3 covers 13 residues. Germline V gives CDR1 ENHRY, CDR2 SYGVKD. This CDR3 is CAISESGDSPLHF. CDR3 in DNA: TGTGCCATCAGTGAGTCGGGGGACTCACCCCTCCACTTT.

This clonotype showed up just a few times. DNA of the CDR3: TGTGCCAGCAGTTTGAGCGTAAATACGCAGTATTTT. This codes for CASSLSVNTQYF. The chain combines TRBV12-3 or TRBV12-4 with TRBJ2-3, with no clear D. CDR3 length: 12 residues. Trimming shortened V by 3 bases and J by 7 bases, and 8 bases separated the two germline ends.

CDR3 region: CAWSPRGRGWSYEQYF. In nucleotides, the CDR3 is TGTGCCTGGAGTCCCCGGGGCAGGGGGTGGTCCTACGAGCAGTACTTC. J is TRBJ2-7 and V is TRBV30; 7 nucleotides match TRBD1. The germline gives CDR1 GTSNPN, CDR2 SVGIG (reference sequence). CDR3 size: 16 residues. After removal of 2 bases from V and 1 base from J, the junction contained 11 bases not matched to a gene.

The rearrangement uses TRBV7-9 and TRBJ2-5; unclear D gene. Per germline, CDR1 SEHNR and CDR2 FQNEAQ (reference sequence). V dropped 4 bases and J dropped 2 bases, with 8 bases sitting between them. The CDR3 sequence is 13 residues long. The CDR3 loop reads CASSSSVQETQYF. The DNA of the CDR3 is TGTGCCAGCAGCTCCTCGGTGCAAGAGACCCAGTACTTC.

In its sample, this clonotype was seen a few times. The CDR3 DNA follows: TGTGCCAGCAGCCCCTGGGGTATGACTAACTATGGCTACACCTTC. Protein: CASSPWGMTNYGYTF. The chain employs TRBV6-1 and TRBJ1-2, with D unclear. The germline CDR1 and CDR2 sequences are MNHNS and SASEGT. This CDR3 is built from 15 residues. V gave up 6 bases and J gave up 0 bases, with 14 bases separating them.

This clonotype appeared a few times. The gene calls are TRBV20-1 and TRBJ1-2, with 10 nucleotides matching TRBD1. The CDR3 contains 17 residues. The germline V gene encodes CDR1 DFQATT and CDR2 SNEGSKA (reference sequence). The ends lost 6 bases at V and 1 base at J; junction bases unmatched: 14. In nucleotides, the CDR3 is TGCAGTGCACCTACCCTGACAGGGGGCTGGAGTAACTATGGCTACACCTTC. Its protein product is CSAPTLTGGWSNYGYTF.

In its sample, this clonotype was seen a few times. Germline and junction disagree at one end, which may indicate a read error. The chain links TRBV12-3 or TRBV12-4 to TRBJ2-3, with D possibly called TRBD1 or TRBD2 (6 bases each). The CDR3 runs 15 residues. CDR3 in amino acids: CASSLGGLSTDTQYF. CDR3 sequence (DNA): TGTGCCAGCAGCTTAGGGGGACTTAGCACAGATACGCAGTATTTT.

This clonotype came up once. V usage is TRBV6-2 or TRBV6-3 and J usage is TRBJ1-1, with D maybe TRBD1 (6 bases). In germline, CDR1 is MNHEY, CDR2 SVGEGT. CDR3 length equals 15 residues. Trimming shortened V by 5 bases and J by 4 bases, and 17 bases separated the two germline ends. CDR3 coding DNA: TGTGCCAGCAGTCGACCCCGGACAGAGCCCACTGAAGCTTTCTTT. It yields the protein CASSRPRTEPTEAFF.

This chain joins TRBV29-1 and TRBJ2-2; D unresolved. The V gene lost 7 bases and the J gene lost 8 bases, with 11 bases spanning the gap. CDR1 is SQVTM and CDR2 is ANQGSEA in the germline V gene. This CDR3 spans 11 amino acids. The CDR3 sequence: CSGRNGGELFF. CDR3 nucleotides: TGCAGCGGTCGCAACGGGGGGGAGCTGTTTTTT.

The CDR3 region has the DNA TGTGCCACCAGTGATTCGGGGACAGGGCGCTATGGCTACACCTTC. Translating gives CATSDSGTGRYGYTF. The J gene is TRBJ1-2, the V gene TRBV24-1; 9 bases agree with TRBD1. This CDR3 has 15 residues. Germline values: CDR1 KGHDR, CDR2 SFDVKD. V lost 2 bases and J lost 4; bases outside the gene matches: 4.

This clonotype was picked up a small number of times. The chain carries TRBV20-1 and TRBJ1-2; D uncertain. V lost 5 bases and J lost 2, with 12 bases in between. This CDR3 region has 13 residues. From germline, CDR1 is DFQATT and CDR2 SNEGSKA (reference sequence). CDR3 nucleotide sequence: TGCAGTGCTGGCAAGGGCCTCAACTATGGCTACACCTTC. Protein product: CSAGKGLNYGYTF.

This clonotype came up a few times. This chain joins TRBV11-2 and TRBJ2-3; 10 bases are shared with TRBD2. The V gene's germline CDR1 is SGHAT and CDR2 FQNNGV. V shed 3 bases and J 0 bases; nucleotides not matched to a gene: 3. The CDR3 has 16 residues. The chain's CDR3 is CASSLGLALSTDTQYF. The CDR3 coding sequence is TGTGCCAGCAGCTTGGGACTAGCGCTAAGCACAGATACGCAGTATTTT. Complete variable domain (other parts from reference TRBV11-2 and TRBJ2-3): EAGVAQSPRYKIIEKRQSVAFWCNPISGHATLYWYQQILGQGPKLLIQFQNNGVVDDSQLPKDRFSAERLKGVDSTLKIQPAKLEDSAVYLCASSLGLALSTDTQYFGPGTRLTVL.

This chain links TRBV5-1 with TRBJ1-1; 7 nucleotides agree with TRBD1. CDR1 and CDR2 from the germline V gene are SGHRS and YFSETQ. The trim removed 0 bases at V and 1 base at J, leaving 6 bases unmatched. The CDR3 length is 16 residues. CDR3 sequence (DNA): TGCGCCAGCAGCTTGGTGGGGGGGACAGAGAACACTGAAGCTTTCTTT. This encodes CASSLVGGTENTEAFF.

The chain joins TRBV29-1 to TRBJ2-7; D gene uncertain. The CDR3 totals 14 residues. The germline V gene encodes CDR1 SQVTM and CDR2 ANQGSEA. V lost 4 bases to trimming and J lost 6 bases, with 19 bases between them. The CDR3 sequence is CSVGEDPLGREQYF. The CDR3 DNA reads as TGCAGCGTTGGTGAGGATCCCCTTGGGCGCGAGCAGTACTTC.

This clonotype has a handful of counts. This chain joins TRBV15 and TRBJ2-7; tentatively, D is TRBD2 (5 bases). This CDR3 has 13 residues. Germline loops: CDR1 LNHNV, CDR2 YYDKDF (reference sequence). V was clipped by 3 bases and J by 3 bases, with 9 bases between them. The CDR3 bases are TGTGCCACCAGCAGTGGGAGCCTCTACGAGCAGTACTTC. Translation gives CATSSGSLYEQYF.

V usage is TRBV20-1 and J usage is TRBJ2-1; the match to TRBD2 covers 9 bases. Germline V gene lookup returns CDR1 DFQATT and CDR2 SNEGSKA (reference sequence). The CDR3 consists of 14 residues. The CDR3 reads CSQYSGGLVNEQFF. Here the CDR3 DNA reads TGCAGCCAGTATAGCGGGGGCCTTGTCAATGAGCAGTTCTTC.

This clonotype was seen a single time. The rearrangement uses TRBV4-1 and TRBJ1-5, with TRBD1 matching 8 bases. The germline V gene has CDR1 MGHRA and CDR2 YSYEKL. This CDR3 is built from 16 residues. The junction had 11 bases not matched to a gene; V was cut back by 1 base and J by 9 bases. The CDR3 DNA reads as TGCGCCAGCAGCCAAGGGCCCGGGACAGGACAAGGGCCCCAGCATTTT. Encoded protein: CASSQGPGTGQGPQHF.

V and J are TRBV4-3 and TRBJ1-1, with 7 bases lining up with TRBD1. Trimming took 8 bases from V and 7 from J; bases not matched to a gene: 13. The CDR3 is 14 amino acids. Germline V CDR1 and CDR2: LGHNA, YSLEER. The CDR3 bases are TGCGCCAGCGCACACTTTCCGGGACAGAATGAAGCTTTCTTT. The encoded protein is CASAHFPGQNEAFF.

This chain joins TRBV29-1 and TRBJ1-2; TRBD1 agrees at 9 bases. The CDR3 consists of 14 residues. CDR1 is SQVTM, CDR2 ANQGSEA, per germline. The trim removed 1 base at V and 8 bases at J, leaving 8 bases unmatched. CDR3 loop: CSVEAGTGLRGYTF. As DNA, the CDR3 is TGCAGCGTTGAAGCCGGGACAGGGTTGAGAGGCTACACCTTC.

The genes are TRBV13 and TRBJ2-7; D is possibly TRBD1 (7 bases). This CDR3 has 15 residues. Germline values: CDR1 PRHDT, CDR2 FYEKMQ (reference sequence). V lost 2 bases, J lost 2 bases, and 13 bases lay in between. Here the CDR3 DNA reads TGTGCCAGCAGCTTAAACCAGGGGGGAACCTACGAGCAGTACTTC. Protein product: CASSLNQGGTYEQYF.